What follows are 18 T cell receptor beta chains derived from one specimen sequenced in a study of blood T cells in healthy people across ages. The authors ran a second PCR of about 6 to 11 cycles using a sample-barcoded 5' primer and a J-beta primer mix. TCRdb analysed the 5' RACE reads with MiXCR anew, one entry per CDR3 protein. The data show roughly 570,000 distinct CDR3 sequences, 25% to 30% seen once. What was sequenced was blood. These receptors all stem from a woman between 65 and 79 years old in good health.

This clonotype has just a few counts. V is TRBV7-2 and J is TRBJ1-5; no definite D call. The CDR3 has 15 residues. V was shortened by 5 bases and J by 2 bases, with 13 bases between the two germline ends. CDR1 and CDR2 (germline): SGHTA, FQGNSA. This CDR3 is CASSQMDGRNQPQHF. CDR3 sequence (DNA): TGTGCCAGCAGCCAAATGGACGGACGCAATCAGCCCCAGCATTTT.

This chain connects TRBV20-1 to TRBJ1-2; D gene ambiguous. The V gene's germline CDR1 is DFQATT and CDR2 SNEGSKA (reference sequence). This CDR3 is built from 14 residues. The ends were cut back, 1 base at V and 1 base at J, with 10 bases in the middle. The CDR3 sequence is CSARVGGRNYGYTF. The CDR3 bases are TGCAGTGCTAGAGTCGGAGGTCGTAACTATGGCTACACCTTC.

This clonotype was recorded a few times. CDR3 amino acids: CASSPTGGLSGELFF. The DNA of the CDR3 is TGCGCCAGCAGCCCGACAGGGGGCTTGTCCGGGGAGCTGTTTTTT. The V call is TRBV4-1, the J call TRBJ2-2; 10 bases map to TRBD1. The CDR3 covers 15 residues. Looked up from germline, CDR1 is MGHRA and CDR2 is YSYEKL. With 4 bases clipped from V and 6 bases from J, the junction kept 5 bases outside the gene matches.

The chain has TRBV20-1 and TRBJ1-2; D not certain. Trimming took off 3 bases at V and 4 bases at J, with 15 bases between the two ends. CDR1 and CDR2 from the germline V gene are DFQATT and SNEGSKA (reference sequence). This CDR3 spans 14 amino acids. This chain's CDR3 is CSASPPVNSYGYTF. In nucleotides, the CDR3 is TGCAGTGCTAGCCCCCCCGTCAATTCCTATGGCTACACCTTC.

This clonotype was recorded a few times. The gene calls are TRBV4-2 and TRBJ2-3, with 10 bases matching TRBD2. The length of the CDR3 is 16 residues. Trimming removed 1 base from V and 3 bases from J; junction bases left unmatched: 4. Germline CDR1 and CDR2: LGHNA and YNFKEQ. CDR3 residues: CASSQGSSGGTDTQYF. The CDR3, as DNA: TGTGCCAGCAGCCAAGGGTCTAGCGGGGGTACAGATACGCAGTATTTT.

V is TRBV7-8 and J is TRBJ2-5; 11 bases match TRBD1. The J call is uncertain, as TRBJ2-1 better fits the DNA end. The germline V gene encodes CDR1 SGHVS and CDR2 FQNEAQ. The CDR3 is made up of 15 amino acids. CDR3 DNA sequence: TGTGCCAGCAGCCTAGGACAGGGGGCTGAAAATGAGCAGTTCTTC. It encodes CASSLGQGAENEQFF.

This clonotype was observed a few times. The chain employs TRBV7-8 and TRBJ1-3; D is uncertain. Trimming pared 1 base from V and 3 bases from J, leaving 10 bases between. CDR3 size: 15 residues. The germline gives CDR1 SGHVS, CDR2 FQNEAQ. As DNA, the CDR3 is TGTGCCAGCAGCTTAGATCGGGTTGGTGGAAACACCATATATTTT. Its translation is CASSLDRVGGNTIYF.

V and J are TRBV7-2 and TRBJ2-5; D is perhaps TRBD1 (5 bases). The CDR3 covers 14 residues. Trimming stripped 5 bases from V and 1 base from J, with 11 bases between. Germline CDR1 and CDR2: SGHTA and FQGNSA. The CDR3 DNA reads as TGTGCCAGCAGCCTGACAGCCCTCCAAGAGACCCAGTACTTC. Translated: CASSLTALQETQYF.

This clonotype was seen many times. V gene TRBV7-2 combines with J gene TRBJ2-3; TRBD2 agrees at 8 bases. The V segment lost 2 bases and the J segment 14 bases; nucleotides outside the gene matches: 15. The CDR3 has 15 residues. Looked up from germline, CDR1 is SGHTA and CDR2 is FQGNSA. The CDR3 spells CASSLNPGVAGSVYF. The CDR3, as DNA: TGTGCCAGCAGCTTAAACCCCGGGGTAGCGGGGTCCGTGTATTTT.

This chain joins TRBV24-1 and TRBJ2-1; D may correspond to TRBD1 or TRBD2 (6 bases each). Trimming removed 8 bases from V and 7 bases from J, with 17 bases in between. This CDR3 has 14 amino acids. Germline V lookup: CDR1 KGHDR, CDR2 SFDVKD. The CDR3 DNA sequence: TGTGCCACCAAGGCCGGGGGCGCGGGAAATGAGCAGTTCTTC. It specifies CATKAGGAGNEQFF.

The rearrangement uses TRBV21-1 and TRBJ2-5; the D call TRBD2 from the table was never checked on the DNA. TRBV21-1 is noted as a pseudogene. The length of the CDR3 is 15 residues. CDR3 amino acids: CASSKNRREGETQYF. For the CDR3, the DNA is TGTGCCAGCAGCAAAAATCGCAGGGAGGGGGAGACCCAGTACTTC.

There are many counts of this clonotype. The CDR3 nucleotides are TGTGCCAGCAGTGACACGCGTTTTAACGAGCAGTACTTC. Translated: CASSDTRFNEQYF. V gene TRBV27 combines with J gene TRBJ2-7; D gene unclear. This CDR3 has 13 residues. Trimming cost V 5 bases and J 5 bases, with 13 bases left between them. Germline lookup yields CDR1 MNHEY and CDR2 SMNVEV (reference sequence).

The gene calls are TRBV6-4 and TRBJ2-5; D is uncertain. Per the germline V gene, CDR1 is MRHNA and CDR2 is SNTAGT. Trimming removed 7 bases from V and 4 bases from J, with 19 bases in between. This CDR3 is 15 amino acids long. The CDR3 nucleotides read TGTGCCAGCAAAAAGGACGCGAATCGGGTAGAGACCCAGTACTTC. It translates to CASKKDANRVETQYF.

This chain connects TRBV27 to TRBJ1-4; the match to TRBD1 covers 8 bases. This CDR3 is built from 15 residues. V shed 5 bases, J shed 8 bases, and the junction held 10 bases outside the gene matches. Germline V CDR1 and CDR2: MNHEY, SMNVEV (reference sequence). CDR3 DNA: TGTGCCAGCAGTCTCGGACAGGGCGAAAAGGAAAAACTGTTTTTT. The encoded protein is CASSLGQGEKEKLFF.

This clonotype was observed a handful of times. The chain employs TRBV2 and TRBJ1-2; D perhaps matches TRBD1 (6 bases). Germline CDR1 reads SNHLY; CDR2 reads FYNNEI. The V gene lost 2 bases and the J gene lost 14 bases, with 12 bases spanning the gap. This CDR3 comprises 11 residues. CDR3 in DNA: TGTGCCAGCAGTGAATTAGGACAGTCAACCTTC. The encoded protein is CASSELGQSTF.

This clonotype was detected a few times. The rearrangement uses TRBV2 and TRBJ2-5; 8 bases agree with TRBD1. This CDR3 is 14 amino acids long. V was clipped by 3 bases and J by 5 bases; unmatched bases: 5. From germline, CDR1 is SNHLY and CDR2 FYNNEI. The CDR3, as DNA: TGTGCCAGCAGTGATGCAGGGGGCACTGAGACCCAGTACTTC. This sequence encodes CASSDAGGTETQYF.

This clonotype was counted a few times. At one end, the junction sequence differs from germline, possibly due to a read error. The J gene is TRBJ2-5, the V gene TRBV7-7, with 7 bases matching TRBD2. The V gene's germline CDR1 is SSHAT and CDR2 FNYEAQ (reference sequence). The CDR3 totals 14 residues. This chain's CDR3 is CASSWGGGQETQYF. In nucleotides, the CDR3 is TGTGCTAGCAGCTGGGGCGGGGGACAAGAGACCCAGTACTTC.

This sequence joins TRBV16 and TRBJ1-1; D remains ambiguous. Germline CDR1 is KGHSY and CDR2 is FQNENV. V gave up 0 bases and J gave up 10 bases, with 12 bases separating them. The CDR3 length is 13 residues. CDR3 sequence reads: CASSQSPISLAFF. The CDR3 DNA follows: TGTGCCAGCAGCCAATCGCCAATCAGCCTAGCTTTCTTT. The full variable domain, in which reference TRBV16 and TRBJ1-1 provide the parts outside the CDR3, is GEEVAQTPKHLVRGEGQKAKLYCAPIKGHSYVFWYQQVLKNEFKFLISFQNENVFDETGMPKERFSAKCLPNSPCSLEIQATKLEDSAVYFCASSQSPISLAFFGQGTRLTVV.